A selection of T cell receptor beta chains follows, all from one sample in a study of shared clonotypes between healthy human individuals. The assay was immunoSEQ multiplex PCR, and TCRdb's table has in-frame clones only and misses some. The sample shows fewer than 600,000 clones, roughly 72% of them seen only once. The sample comprised PBMCs. All receptors come from a woman between 40 and 55 years old in good health. Some clones in this sample may be carry-over from other donors' samples. Both conserved end residues are part of each CDR3. D genes are given only for firm matches. Clone sizes are given selectively: once, few, many, or a class where the clone is expanded.

TRBV7-3	TRBJ2-7	.	TRBD2	TGTGCCAGCAGTATAAGCGGGAGGAACACCTACGAGCAGTACTTC	CASSISGRNTYEQYF
TRBV6-5	TRBJ2-1	.	.	TGTGCCAGCAGTTACTCTGGCGAGACCTACAATGAGCAGTTCTTC	CASSYSGETYNEQFF
TRBV20-1	TRBJ2-7	.	.	TGCAGCTTTCTGGGGGAGTACGAGCAGTACTTC	CSFLGEYEQYF
TRBV5-5	TRBJ2-7	once	TRBD1	TGTGCCAGCAGCTTGCCGCCAGGGGGCTCCTACGAGCAGTACTTC	CASSLPPGGSYEQYF
TRBV10-2	TRBJ1-1	.	.	TGCGCCAGCAGTGTAGGGGGAGAGAACACTGAAGCTTTCTTT	CASSVGGENTEAFF
TRBV15	TRBJ1-3	.	TRBD1	TGTGCCACCAGCAGAGATCAGGCAGGGGGGGACTTCATCTCTGGAAACACCATATATTTT	CATSRDQAGGDFISGNTIYF
TRBV7-3	TRBJ2-7	.	TRBD2	TGTGCCAGCAGCTTAACACGGACTAGCAGCTACGAGCAGTACTTC	CASSLTRTSSYEQYF
TRBV18	TRBJ1-2	.	.	TGTGCCAGCTCGCCCGAACCAGACCTGGCCATGGGAGCTAACTATGGCTACACCTTC	CASSPEPDLAMGANYGYTF
TRBV27	TRBJ2-2	many	.	TGTGCCAGCAGTCCTTCAACACCCGGGGAGCTGTTTTTT	CASSPSTPGELFF
TRBV10-1	TRBJ2-7	.	TRBD1	TGCGCCAGCAGTGAAAAGGGGGCCCACGAGCAGTACTTC	CASSEKGAHEQYF
TRBV14	TRBJ2-5	.	.	TGTGCCAGCAGCAACGGGGTACAAGAGACCCAGTACTTC	CASSNGVQETQYF
TRBV28	TRBJ2-1	once	.	TGTGCCAGCAGTCTAACTAGCACCCCCTTCGGTGAGCAGTTCTTC	CASSLTSTPFGEQFF
TRBV28	TRBJ1-5	.	.	TGTGCCAGCAGTTCGGGGGTCGATCAGCCCCAGCATTTT	CASSSGVDQPQHF
TRBV7-2	TRBJ2-5	.	TRBD2	TGTGCCAGCAGCCCCCTGGTCCTAGCGGGAGGTTCCCAGTACTTC	CASSPLVLAGGSQYF
TRBV7-9	TRBJ2-1	.	TRBD2	TGTGCCAGCAGCCGATACGTCGGGACTAGCGGGAGGGCTAGAGGTGAGCAGTTCTTC	CASSRYVGTSGRARGEQFF
TRBV7-3	TRBJ2-1	.	TRBD2	TGTGCCAGCAGCCCCCGACGACTAGCGGGAGGGCACAATGAGCAGTTCTTC	CASSPRRLAGGHNEQFF
TRBV4-1	TRBJ2-7	few	.	TGCGCCAGCAGCCTGGGCGAACACTCCTACGAGCAGTACTTC	CASSLGEHSYEQYF
TRBV6-4	TRBJ2-5	.	.	TGTGCCAGCAGTGTTAATTCCGGGACCGGTGAGACCCAGTACTTC	CASSVNSGTGETQYF
TRBV6-1	TRBJ1-2	many	TRBD1	TGTGCCAGCAGTGAAGCTCGGGGGACAGGGTCGGGCTATGGCTACACCTTC	CASSEARGTGSGYGYTF
TRBV7-8	TRBJ2-5	.	.	TGTGCCAGCAGCTCCGGACAACAGTACCAAGAGACCCAGTACTTC	CASSSGQQYQETQYF
TRBV29-1	TRBJ2-1	.	TRBD2	TGCAGCGTATGGACTAGCGGGACTTACAATGAGCAGTTCTTC	CSVWTSGTYNEQFF
TRBV4-1	TRBJ2-2	.	TRBD1	TGCGCCAGCAGCCAACGGAGACAGGGTTCCGGGGAGCTGTTTTTT	CASSQRRQGSGELFF
TRBV7-3	TRBJ2-1	.	.	TGTGCCAGCAGCTTTCTAGGAGTTAATGAGCAGTTCTTC	CASSFLGVNEQFF